The 22 T cell receptor beta chains presented below share a single source sample, sequenced in a study of blood T cell repertoires in COVID-19. Measured with immunoSEQ multiplex PCR; TCRdb has only the in-frame clones, and not every one. Of around 280,000 clones listed, around nine tenths were seen once; the top ten hold about 5.5%. Sequencing was performed on PBMCs or T cells enriched from blood (not recorded which). Receptor source: a woman between 40 and 55 years old who had recovered from COVID-19.

J is TRBJ2-4 and V is TRBV28; perhaps TRBD1 as D (7 bases). V was cut by 5 bases and J by 0 bases, with 17 bases left in between. Germline V gene lookup returns CDR1 MDHEN and CDR2 SYDVKM. CDR3 size: 17 residues. The CDR3 protein is CASSHAGGSLAKNIQYF. CDR3 DNA: TGTGCCAGCAGTCATGCAGGGGGGAGTCTAGCCAAAAACATTCAGTACTTC.

The chain is built from TRBV7-9 and TRBJ1-6, with 7 nucleotides matching TRBD1. The V gene end was trimmed by 4 bases and the J gene end by 8 bases; junction bases not matched to a gene: 14. Germline V gene lookup returns CDR1 SEHNR and CDR2 FQNEAQ (reference sequence). This CDR3 region has 17 residues. The CDR3 DNA follows: TGTGCCAGCAGCTCGATGACCACAGGGGACGGGGATTCACCCCTCCACTTT. It is translated as CASSSMTTGDGDSPLHF.

V is TRBV2 and J is TRBJ2-2; TRBD2 matches 8 bases. The CDR3 is made up of 14 amino acids. Germline CDR1 and CDR2: SNHLY and FYNNEI. The ends lost 11 bases at V and 4 bases at J; junction bases unmatched: 9. Here the CDR3 reads CADKREYGTGELFF. In nucleotides, the CDR3 is TGTGCCGACAAGCGGGAGTATGGCACCGGGGAGCTGTTTTTT.

The V gene is TRBV29-1, the J gene TRBJ2-2, with D perhaps matching TRBD2 (5 bases). CDR3 size: 15 residues. V was cut by 4 bases and J by 0 bases, with 12 bases left in between. The germline V gene has CDR1 SQVTM and CDR2 ANQGSEA. Written as DNA, the CDR3 is TGCAGCGTTGTATCGGGGTCCGCGAACACCGGGGAGCTGTTTTTT. Protein product: CSVVSGSANTGELFF.

CDR3 DNA: TGTGCCAGCACCCCCGGGACCCAGGAGGGTCAGCCCCAGCATTTT. It encodes CASTPGTQEGQPQHF. The J gene is TRBJ1-5, the V gene TRBV11-3; possibly TRBD1 for D (5 bases). With 7 bases removed from V and 6 bases from J, the gap between germline ends came to 19 bases. The CDR3 runs to 15 residues. The germline V gene encodes CDR1 SGHNT and CDR2 YENEEA.

V usage is TRBV5-1 and J usage is TRBJ1-2, with unresolved D. Trimming removed 4 bases at V and 6 bases at J, with 7 bases between. Looked up from germline, CDR1 is SGHRS and CDR2 is YFSETQ. This CDR3 region has 11 residues. The CDR3 sequence: CASSRGNGYTF. The DNA for the CDR3 is TGCGCCAGCAGCCGAGGGAATGGCTACACCTTC. Together with reference TRBV5-1 and TRBJ1-2, the CDR3 gives the full variable domain: KAGVTQTPRYLIKTRGQQVTLSCSPISGHRSVSWYQQTPGQGLQFLFEYFSETQRNKGNFPGRFSGRQFSNSRSEMNVSTLELGDSALYLCASSRGNGYTFGSGTRLTVV.

The chain combines TRBV3-1 (or the pseudogene TRBV3-2) with TRBJ1-1; D unresolved. This CDR3 has 17 amino acids. Germline V gives CDR1 LGHDT, CDR2 YNNKEL (reference sequence). Trimming cost V 0 bases and J 5 bases, with 19 bases left between them. The CDR3 DNA sequence: TGTGCCAGCAGCCAAGATAACAGTGGACTCCGAGGAACTGAAGCTTTCTTT. This encodes CASSQDNSGLRGTEAFF.

V and J are TRBV24-1 and TRBJ1-2, with 9 bases matching TRBD1. V lost 3 bases and J lost 11; bases outside the gene matches: 12. Germline CDR1 KGHDR, CDR2 SFDVKD. The CDR3 contains 15 residues. Written as DNA, the CDR3 is TGTGCCACCAGTGATCGGGGTACAGGGGGCCGTCGGTACACCTTC. Residues: CATSDRGTGGRRYTF.

The V and J genes are TRBV29-1 and TRBJ1-2; possible D gene TRBD1, 6 bases. The V end was cut by 7 bases, the J end by 8 bases, with 14 bases between. The CDR3 loop spans 11 amino acids. CDR1 is SQVTM and CDR2 is ANQGSEA in the germline V gene. The CDR3 here is CSARGSEGYTF. Written as DNA, the CDR3 is TGCAGCGCGAGGGGGTCTGAGGGCTACACCTTC.

This chain connects TRBV19 to TRBJ2-1; 9 nucleotides match TRBD2. Germline lookup yields CDR1 LNHDA and CDR2 SQIVND (reference sequence). J was trimmed by 8 bases and V by 0 bases; bases with no gene match: 17. The CDR3 covers 19 residues. The CDR3 region has the DNA TGTGCCAGTAGTATAGATCGTGGTAGCGGGAGTAAAAGATCCGATGAGCAGTTCTTC. Translated: CASSIDRGSGSKRSDEQFF.

This chain joins TRBV7-3 and TRBJ2-2; TRBD2 matches 8 bases. The CDR3 is made up of 17 amino acids. With V trimmed by 1 base and J by 4 bases, 8 bases remained unmatched. Looked up from germline, CDR1 is SGHTA and CDR2 is FQGTGA. CDR3 region: CASSLMSGTSGTGELFF. Here the CDR3 DNA reads TGTGCCAGCAGCTTAATGTCTGGGACTAGTGGCACCGGGGAGCTGTTTTTT. Based on the CDR3 plus reference TRBV7-3 and TRBJ2-2, the full variable domain is GAGVSQTPSNKVTEKGKYVELRCDPISGHTALYWYRQSLGQGPEFLIYFQGTGAADDSGLPNDRFFAVRPEGSVSTLKIQRTERGDSAVYLCASSLMSGTSGTGELFFGEGSRLTVL.

V gene TRBV6-5 combines with J gene TRBJ1-1, with D tentatively TRBD1 (5 bases). CDR3 length: 15 residues. Deletions cut 7 bases from V and 1 base from J, with 16 bases between. CDR1 and CDR2 (germline): MNHEY, SVGAGI. The CDR3 loop reads CASILGDNWNTEAFF. In DNA form, the CDR3 reads TGTGCCAGCATCCTAGGGGATAATTGGAACACTGAAGCTTTCTTT.

The table lists this clone with a few counts. V usage is TRBV9 and J usage is TRBJ2-5, with no clear D. CDR1 and CDR2 from the germline V gene are SGDLS and YYNGEE. This CDR3 region has 13 residues. With 0 bases removed from V and 5 bases from J, the gap between germline ends came to 8 bases. CDR3 loop: CASSVDQHETQYF. CDR3 DNA: TGTGCCAGCAGCGTAGATCAACACGAGACCCAGTACTTC.

The V gene is TRBV5-6, the J gene TRBJ2-3; D is possibly TRBD2 (6 bases). The germline V and J ends were trimmed by 4 bases and 6 bases, with 15 bases remaining between them. Germline V gene lookup returns CDR1 SGHDT and CDR2 YYEEEE. This CDR3 has 14 residues. The CDR3 reads CASSPLAKRDTQYF. DNA of the CDR3: TGTGCCAGCAGCCCGCTAGCGAAAAGGGATACGCAGTATTTT.

The chain has TRBV7-8 and TRBJ2-5; TRBD1 matches 7 bases. The CDR3 runs to 13 residues. Germline V gene lookup returns CDR1 SGHVS and CDR2 FQNEAQ. The V segment lost 5 bases and the J segment 5 bases; nucleotides outside the gene matches: 5. For the CDR3, the DNA is TGTGCCAGCAGCCTACACAGGGGTGAGACCCAGTACTTC. Encoded protein: CASSLHRGETQYF.

The chain joins TRBV18 to TRBJ1-2; no clear D gene. The CDR3 runs to 14 residues. Germline CDR1 reads KGHSH; CDR2 reads LQKENI. V was trimmed by 0 bases and J by 4 bases, leaving 9 bases between them. The DNA of the CDR3 is TGTGCCAGCTCACCACCGCAGGTGGGCTATGGCTACACCTTC. This translates into CASSPPQVGYGYTF.

The rearrangement uses TRBV21-1 and TRBJ2-3; TRBD1 is the table's D call and was not checked against the DNA. TRBV21-1 is annotated as a pseudogene. This CDR3 comprises 17 residues. CDR3 coding DNA: TGTGCCAGCAGCAAAGGACAGGGGGCAAAAAGCACAGATACGCAGTATTTT. Its protein product is CASSKGQGAKSTDTQYF.

The V gene is TRBV7-2, the J gene TRBJ2-1; 8 bases are shared with TRBD1. V shed 5 bases and J 8 bases; nucleotides not matched to a gene: 14. The CDR3 has 16 amino acids. From germline, CDR1 is SGHTA and CDR2 FQGNSA. The CDR3 protein is CASSPRTGKGDDEQFF. CDR3 bases: TGTGCCAGCAGCCCCCGGACAGGGAAGGGGGACGATGAGCAGTTCTTC. The full variable domain, completed using reference TRBV7-2 and TRBJ2-1, is GAGVSQSPSNKVTEKGKDVELRCDPISGHTALYWYRQSLGQGLEFLIYFQGNSAPDKSGLPSDRFSAERTGGSVSTLTIQRTQQEDSAVYLCASSPRTGKGDDEQFFGPGTRLTVL.

The table lists this clone with a count of one. The rearrangement uses TRBV27 and TRBJ2-7; 11 bases agree with TRBD2. V trimming: 6 bases; J trimming: 7 bases; junction bases outside the gene matches: 8. Germline V gives CDR1 MNHEY, CDR2 SMNVEV (reference sequence). CDR3 length equals 14 residues. The CDR3 DNA sequence: TGTGCCAGCAGGGGGTCGCTAGCGGGAGGAGAGCAGTACTTC. Its translation: CASRGSLAGGEQYF.

The V call is TRBV3-1 (or the pseudogene TRBV3-2), the J call TRBJ2-7; the D gene is possibly TRBD2 (6 bases). The CDR3 has 13 amino acids. Trimming left V 1 base short and J 10 bases short, with 14 bases between. The V gene's germline CDR1 is LGHDT and CDR2 YNNKEL (reference sequence). CDR3 sequence: CASSQVRSGTQYF. The DNA for the CDR3 is TGTGCCAGCAGCCAAGTGAGGTCGGGGACTCAGTACTTC.

This clone was seen only once. The V gene is TRBV18, the J gene TRBJ1-4; 10 nucleotides agree with TRBD1. The CDR3 covers 16 residues. Germline-derived CDR1 and CDR2 are KGHSH and LQKENI. V lost 3 bases, J lost 6 bases, and 7 bases stayed unmatched. CDR3 loop: CASSPRDRGPDEKLFF. The CDR3 region has the DNA TGTGCCAGCTCACCTAGGGACAGGGGCCCCGATGAAAAACTGTTTTTT.

This chain uses TRBV28 with TRBJ1-2; D might be TRBD1 (5 bases). V gave up 6 bases and J gave up 2 bases, with 16 bases separating them. Germline V gene data show CDR1 as MDHEN and CDR2 as SYDVKM. This CDR3 has 15 amino acids. The CDR3 DNA reads as TGTGCCAGCAGCTACCCGGGGGGGACGAACTATGGCTACACCTTC. This encodes CASSYPGGTNYGYTF.